Listed here is a single T cell receptor beta chain. TCRdb's copy holds only in-frame clones and misses some; the assay was immunoSEQ multiplex PCR. The data contain fewer than 20,000 clones, about 86% of them singletons. There are 15 residues in the CDR3. The germline gives CDR1 KGHDR, CDR2 SFDVKD. V dropped 1 base and J dropped 2; count of bases not matched to a gene: 2. The sample belongs to a study of control samples from healthy donors and cancer patients. What was sequenced was PBMCs. J is TRBJ2-5 and V is TRBV24-1; 8 bases fit TRBD1. The TCR sequence derives from a woman aged 65 to 85 with colorectal cancer. CDR3 sequence reads: CATSDLGTGQETQYF. The CDR3 DNA is TGTGCCACCAGTGATTTAGGGACAGGTCAAGAGACCCAGTACTTC.